This is a list of T cell receptor beta chains from one sample in a study of T-cell reconstitution after alpha-beta-depleted transplantation in children. TCRdb analysed the PCR reads with MiXCR anew, one entry per CDR3 protein. In the table there are 900,000 or so distinct CDR3 sequences, approximately 15% of which are singletons. The input for sequencing was PBMCs, mostly from graft donor cells, taken 360 days after TCRalphabeta/CD19-depleted stem cell transplant. The receptors shown here come from a male patient younger than 18 who had a stem cell transplant for acute lymphoblastic leukemia, so the T cells may come from the graft donor. CDR3s include the opening cysteine and the closing phenylalanine or tryptophan. The order of the fields is V gene, CDR3 protein.

TRBV5-1 CASSLEATGEAFF
TRBV27 CASSLISRGPFQETQYF
TRBV4-1 CASRREVSYNEQFF
TRBV27 CASSEGLPNYGYTF
TRBV11-1 CASSTMGPPFSGTYNEQFF
TRBV3-1 CASSHDGSNTGELFF
TRBV20-1 CSALEGPHYSPLHF
TRBV7-2 CASSLIVDTYTGELFF
TRBV3-1 CASSRKAGGLYLLYEQYF
TRBV7-3 CASSAPSGRIRGNEQFF
TRBV5-1 CASSFTTQNTGELFF
TRBV7-8 CASSPGSFGEQFF